The rows below give T cell receptor beta chains drawn from one sample of a study of T cell changes during pregnancy in multiple sclerosis. The assay was immunoSEQ multiplex PCR, and TCRdb's table has in-frame clones only and misses some. The sample records 79,000 or so clones, more than 85% being singletons. The input for sequencing was peripheral blood, taken in the first trimester of pregnancy. The receptors come from a female donor in good health, enrolled as a control in a pregnancy study. Each CDR3 is given with its conserved first and last residue. The order of the fields is J gene, clone size, V gene, D gene, CDR3 protein, CDR3 DNA. A D gene is named only where the DNA matches it firmly. Clone size is stated in some rows and not others, as once, few, many or a class when expanded.

TRBJ1-1 | - | TRBV7-2 | - | CASSPVPWNTEAFF | TGTGCCAGCAGTCCCGTCCCTTGGAACACTGAAGCTTTCTTT
TRBJ1-2 | - | TRBV15 | - | CATSRDRSGSYGYTF | TGTGCCACCAGCAGAGATAGGTCGGGAAGCTATGGCTACACCTTC
TRBJ1-2 | - | TRBV18 | - | CASSQGGSDYGYTF | TGTGCCAGCTCACAAGGGGGATCGGACTATGGCTACACCTTC
TRBJ1-1 | once | TRBV23-1 | - | CASNEGVTEAFF | TGCGCCAGCAACGAGGGTGTGACTGAAGCTTTCTTT
TRBJ1-2 | few | TRBV27 | - | CASSAQGLTGGYTF | TGTGCCAGCAGTGCACAGGGTCTTACCGGTGGCTACACCTTC
TRBJ1-1 | - | TRBV7-3 | - | CASSLIPGANTEAFF | TGTGCCAGCAGCTTAATTCCCGGAGCGAACACTGAAGCTTTCTTT
TRBJ2-1 | - | TRBV11-2 | - | CASSLERGPYNEQFF | TGTGCCAGCAGCTTAGAGCGGGGGCCCTACAATGAGCAGTTCTTC
TRBJ1-6 | - | TRBV4-2 | - | CASSQGRDTSSYNSPLHF | TGTGCCAGCAGCCAGGGACGGGACACGAGCTCCTATAATTCACCCCTCCACTTT
TRBJ2-7 | - | TRBV6-6 | - | CASSLLRYEQYF | TGTGCCAGCAGCCTACTACGCTACGAGCAGTACTTC
TRBJ2-2 | once | TRBV7-2 | TRBD2 | CASSLSSGGARGELFF | TGTGCCAGCAGCTTATCTAGCGGGGGGGCCCGCGGGGAGCTGTTTTTT
TRBJ1-6 | - | TRBV7-9 | - | CASSSGSPLHF | TGTGCCAGCAGCTCCGGTTCACCCCTCCACTTT
TRBJ1-2 | once | TRBV9 | TRBD1 | CASSPGTGGIRNYGYTF | TGTGCCAGCAGCCCCGGGACAGGGGGCATTCGTAACTATGGCTACACCTTC
TRBJ1-2 | - | TRBV18 | TRBD1 | CASSPAGTDPYGYTF | TGTGCCAGCTCACCAGCGGGGACAGACCCCTATGGCTACACCTTC
TRBJ1-1 | - | TRBV30 | TRBD1 | CAWSVLDRHTEAFF | TGTGCCTGGAGTGTACTGGACAGGCATACTGAAGCTTTCTTT
TRBJ1-4 | - | TRBV10-1 | TRBD1 | CASSEGQGEKFF | TGCGCCAGCAGTGAGGGCCAGGGGGAGAAGTTTTTT
TRBJ1-2 | - | TRBV4-1 | - | CASSQEEGSGYTF | TGCGCCAGCAGCCAAGAAGAGGGCAGTGGCTACACCTTC
TRBJ2-1 | - | TRBV5-5 | - | CASSLVGSYNEQFF | TGTGCCAGCAGCTTGGTCGGCTCCTACAATGAGCAGTTCTTC
TRBJ1-1 | - | TRBV5-4 | TRBD1 | CASSRNDRGETEAFF | TGTGCCAGCAGTCGTAACGACAGGGGAGAGACTGAAGCTTTCTTT
TRBJ2-1 | - | TRBV6-5 | - | CASSFEGGPNEQFF | TGTGCCAGCAGTTTTGAGGGGGGGCCCAATGAGCAGTTCTTC
TRBJ2-1 | - | TRBV11-2 | TRBD2 | CASSRLADEQFF | TGTGCCAGCAGTCGACTAGCGGATGAGCAGTTCTTC
TRBJ2-7 | - | TRBV27 | - | CASSSSSYEQYF | TGTGCCAGCAGTTCCTCTTCCTACGAGCAGTACTTC
TRBJ1-5 | - | TRBV19 | TRBD1 | CASSIMNRGGNQPQHF | TGTGCCAGTAGTATAATGAACAGGGGAGGCAATCAGCCCCAGCATTTT